The 31 T cell receptor beta chains in this list originate from one sample, sequenced in a study of cytomegalovirus exposure and HLA in healthy donors. The data were produced by immunoSEQ multiplex PCR, yet TCRdb's version contains in-frame clones alone and is incomplete. The table has 200,000 to 250,000 clones, around 78% seen once. The sequencing sample was made of PBMCs. The receptors were sampled from a woman aged 18-30 years in good health and CMV-seronegative.

The chain employs TRBV30 and TRBJ2-7; TRBD2 matches 10 bases. V was pared by 5 bases and J by 3 bases, with 7 bases of the junction left unmatched. The CDR3 is 14 residues long. Per germline, CDR1 GTSNPN and CDR2 SVGIG (reference sequence). The CDR3 loop is CAWDTSGMGYEQYF. Here the CDR3 DNA reads TGTGCCTGGGATACTAGCGGGATGGGCTACGAGCAGTACTTC. Combining the CDR3 with reference TRBV30 and TRBJ2-7 gives the whole variable domain SQTIHQWPATLVQPVGSPLSLECTVEGTSNPNLYWYRQAAGRGLQLLFYSVGIGQISSEVPQNLSASRPQDRQFILSSKKLLLSDSGFYLCAWDTSGMGYEQYFGPGTRLTVT.

This chain links TRBV11-2 with TRBJ1-5; no clear D gene. V was clipped by 1 base and J by 0 bases, with 10 bases between them. Germline lookup yields CDR1 SGHAT and CDR2 FQNNGV. CDR3 length: 16 amino acids. CDR3 sequence: CASSLAPRYSNQPQHF. The CDR3 nucleotides read TGTGCCAGCAGCTTAGCCCCCAGGTATAGCAATCAGCCCCAGCATTTT.

This rearrangement joins TRBV9 to TRBJ1-2; TRBD1 aligns across 7 bases. From germline, CDR1 is SGDLS and CDR2 YYNGEE. The CDR3 is made up of 15 amino acids. Trimming removed 3 bases from V and 2 bases from J; junction bases left unmatched: 7. Here the CDR3 reads CASSATDRRNYGYTF. CDR3 DNA sequence: TGTGCCAGCAGCGCGACGGACAGGAGAAACTATGGCTACACCTTC.

This chain uses TRBV9 with TRBJ1-1, with TRBD1 matching over 10 bases. Germline CDR1 and CDR2: SGDLS and YYNGEE. V lost 0 bases, J lost 1 base, and 3 bases stayed unmatched. The CDR3 covers 16 residues. The CDR3 loop reads CASSVGQGARNTEAFF. CDR3 DNA sequence: TGTGCCAGCAGCGTAGGACAGGGGGCGCGGAACACTGAAGCTTTCTTT.

This chain connects TRBV5-4 to TRBJ2-2; D might be TRBD2 (6 bases). The CDR3 runs 14 residues. In germline, CDR1 is SGHNT, CDR2 YYREEE (reference sequence). V lost 6 bases and J 4 bases, leaving 13 bases between the germline ends. The CDR3 sequence: CASTRERGTGELFF. The DNA for the CDR3 is TGTGCCAGCACCCGGGAGCGAGGCACCGGGGAGCTGTTTTTT.

This clone was observed once. Other nucleotide sequences from this sample produce the same CDR3. The chain carries TRBV9 and TRBJ1-2; 7 bases map to TRBD1. Germline CDR1 is SGDLS and CDR2 is YYNGEE. Trimming removed 3 bases from V and 4 bases from J; junction bases left unmatched: 6. The CDR3 sequence is 14 residues long. The CDR3 region has the DNA TGTGCCAGCAGCGCAGCGACAGGGACCTATGGCTACACCTTC. This codes for CASSAATGTYGYTF.

The V and J genes are TRBV29-1 and TRBJ1-1; unclear D gene. This CDR3 contains 13 residues. Germline V lookup: CDR1 SQVTM, CDR2 ANQGSEA. The V gene lost 4 bases and the J gene lost 3 bases, with 12 bases spanning the gap. In DNA form, the CDR3 reads TGCAGCGTTGCAGGCGGGAGGTACACTGAAGCTTTCTTT. As protein: CSVAGGRYTEAFF.

This sequence joins TRBV2 and TRBJ1-1; no definite D call. The CDR3 has 11 amino acids. Germline CDR1 SNHLY, CDR2 FYNNEI. The CDR3 spells CARRTNTEAFF. DNA of the CDR3: TGTGCTAGACGAACGAACACTGAAGCTTTCTTT.

The rearrangement uses TRBV6-1 and TRBJ2-3; 7 bases line up with TRBD2. CDR1 is MNHNS, CDR2 SASEGT, per germline. The CDR3 covers 14 residues. V gave up 4 bases and J gave up 2 bases; unmatched junction bases: 3. CDR3 region: CASSAGTTTDTQYF. Written as DNA, the CDR3 is TGTGCCAGCAGTGCTGGGACTACCACAGATACGCAGTATTTT.

As for this clone: This sample includes further DNA sequences coding for the same CDR3. CDR3: CASSQGGGYTF. The CDR3 nucleotides read TGTGCCAGCAGCCAAGGGGGTGGCTACACCTTC. The rearrangement uses TRBV4-2 and TRBJ1-2; D is unresolved. Trimming removed 1 base from V and 7 bases from J, with 4 bases in between. From germline, CDR1 is LGHNA and CDR2 YNFKEQ. This CDR3 is 11 amino acids long.

This clone was detected only a few times. The V call is TRBV6-6, the J call TRBJ1-5; 7 bases agree with TRBD1. V lost 5 bases, J lost 5 bases, and 6 bases stayed unmatched. CDR1 is MNHNY, CDR2 SVGAGI, per germline (reference sequence). The CDR3 is 14 amino acids. CDR3 nucleotide sequence: TGTGCCAGCAGTCCGGACAGGACGGATCAGCCCCAGCATTTT. Translated: CASSPDRTDQPQHF.

The chain employs TRBV7-8 and TRBJ1-1, with no clear D. V lost 1 base and J lost 8, with 17 bases in between. The V gene's germline CDR1 is SGHVS and CDR2 FQNEAQ. The CDR3 contains 15 residues. In DNA, the CDR3 is TGTGCCAGCAGCTTAGTCCAAGGGTCGCAAGGGGAAGCTTTCTTT. The encoded protein is CASSLVQGSQGEAFF. Together with reference TRBV7-8 and TRBJ1-1, the CDR3 gives the full variable domain: GAGVSQSPRYKVAKRGQDVALRCDPISGHVSLFWYQQALGQGPEFLTYFQNEAQLDKSGLPSDRFFAERPEGSVSTLKIQRTQQEDSAVYLCASSLVQGSQGEAFFGQGTRLTVV.

The chain combines TRBV27 with TRBJ1-1, with unresolved D. V lost 1 base and J lost 6, with 9 bases in between. Germline CDR1 MNHEY, CDR2 SMNVEV (reference sequence). This CDR3 has 13 residues. CDR3 nucleotide sequence: TGTGCCAGCAGTTTATACCTGAGAGCTGAAGCTTTCTTT. Protein: CASSLYLRAEAFF.

This rearrangement joins TRBV28 to TRBJ1-2; D is uncertain. Germline CDR1 MDHEN, CDR2 SYDVKM. Trimming pared 5 bases from V and 3 bases from J, leaving 13 bases between. CDR3 length: 14 residues. The CDR3 nucleotides read TGTGCCAGCAGTGCGGACCGAGTTTACTATGGCTACACCTTC. Its translation: CASSADRVYYGYTF.

This clone was seen a few times. The J gene is TRBJ2-7, the V gene TRBV5-1, with 9 bases aligning to TRBD2. CDR1 and CDR2 (germline): SGHRS, YFSETQ. This CDR3 has 14 amino acids. J was trimmed by 2 bases and V by 5 bases; bases with no gene match: 5. The DNA for the CDR3 is TGCGCCAGCAGGTTGCGGGGGGGTCCCTACGAGCAGTACTTC. Amino acid sequence: CASRLRGGPYEQYF.

V gene TRBV9 combines with J gene TRBJ1-2; D gene unclear. The V gene lost 4 bases and the J gene lost 1 base, with 14 bases spanning the gap. Germline assignment: CDR1 SGDLS and CDR2 YYNGEE. This CDR3 is 15 amino acids long. The CDR3 sequence: CASSPPSSINYGYTF. For the CDR3, the DNA is TGTGCCAGCAGCCCACCATCGTCTATTAACTATGGCTACACCTTC.

This chain links TRBV27 with TRBJ2-5; D is perhaps TRBD2 (6 bases). The CDR3 has 15 amino acids. Trimming removed 6 bases at V and 1 base at J, with 15 bases between. CDR1 is MNHEY and CDR2 is SMNVEV in the germline V gene (reference sequence). CDR3 in amino acids: CASSQWRAGQETQYF. DNA for the CDR3: TGTGCCAGCAGCCAATGGAGGGCGGGCCAAGAGACCCAGTACTTC.

CDR3 residues: CASSTTQGRNSPLHF. CDR3 DNA: TGTGCCAGCAGTACGACACAGGGGCGGAATTCACCCCTCCACTTT. V usage is TRBV6-5 and J usage is TRBJ1-6, with TRBD1 matching 7 bases. The CDR3 is made up of 15 amino acids. J lost 7 bases, V lost 5 bases, and 8 bases had no gene match. Germline V gene data show CDR1 as MNHEY and CDR2 as SVGAGI.

The V gene is TRBV2, the J gene TRBJ2-5, with 12 positions matching TRBD1. The junction had 17 bases not matched to a gene; V was cut back by 6 bases and J by 3 bases. Germline assignment: CDR1 SNHLY and CDR2 FYNNEI. This CDR3 comprises 19 residues. The CDR3 region is CASRAGTGGPLSPEETQYF. CDR3 coding DNA: TGTGCCAGCAGAGCCGGGACAGGGGGCCCCCTTTCCCCCGAAGAGACCCAGTACTTC. Supplemented by reference TRBV2 and TRBJ2-5, the full variable domain reads EPEVTQTPSHQVTQMGQEVILRCVPISNHLYFYWYRQILGQKVEFLVSFYNNEISEKSEIFDDQFSVERPDGSNFTLKIRSTKLEDSAMYFCASRAGTGGPLSPEETQYFGPGTRLLVL.

This chain uses TRBV7-8 with TRBJ2-5; D not certain. The length of the CDR3 is 14 residues. From germline, CDR1 is SGHVS and CDR2 FQNEAQ. Trimming stripped 1 base from V and 5 bases from J, with 11 bases between. The CDR3 here is CASSLGSSVETQYF. For the CDR3, the DNA is TGTGCCAGCAGCTTAGGGTCGAGCGTTGAGACCCAGTACTTC.

The genes are TRBV28 and TRBJ2-7, with 9 positions matching TRBD1. Germline-derived CDR1 and CDR2 are MDHEN and SYDVKM. The trim removed 8 bases at V and 3 bases at J, leaving 8 bases unmatched. The CDR3 contains 14 residues. This chain's CDR3 is CASRPGQGIYEQYF. Here the CDR3 DNA reads TGTGCCAGCCGACCGGGACAGGGAATCTACGAGCAGTACTTC.

The gene calls are TRBV15 and TRBJ2-1, with no clear D. Deletions cut 0 bases from V and 12 bases from J, with 9 bases between. Per the germline V gene, CDR1 is LNHNV and CDR2 is YYDKDF (reference sequence). The length of the CDR3 is 12 residues. CDR3 amino acids: CATSRDQLWQFF. CDR3 sequence (DNA): TGTGCCACCAGCAGAGATCAACTATGGCAGTTCTTC.

Here the CDR3 reads CASRRPGLAGKGEQFF. The CDR3 nucleotides read TGTGCCAGCAGACGACCTGGTCTAGCGGGAAAGGGAGAGCAGTTCTTC. This chain connects TRBV7-9 to TRBJ2-1; 9 positions agree with TRBD2. This CDR3 region has 16 residues. Germline V CDR1 and CDR2: SEHNR, FQNEAQ (reference sequence). Trimming took 6 bases from V and 10 from J; bases not matched to a gene: 16.

V usage is TRBV5-1 and J usage is TRBJ2-7; maybe TRBD1 (5 bases). With 6 bases removed from V and 1 base from J, the gap between germline ends came to 11 bases. Germline CDR1 and CDR2: SGHRS and YFSETQ. The CDR3 loop spans 13 amino acids. The CDR3 region has the DNA TGCGCCAGCAATATAGACAGATCCTACGAGCAGTACTTC. As protein: CASNIDRSYEQYF. Based on the CDR3 plus reference TRBV5-1 and TRBJ2-7, the full variable domain is KAGVTQTPRYLIKTRGQQVTLSCSPISGHRSVSWYQQTPGQGLQFLFEYFSETQRNKGNFPGRFSGRQFSNSRSEMNVSTLELGDSALYLCASNIDRSYEQYFGPGTRLTVT.

A few counts support this clone. The rearrangement joins TRBV6-1 to TRBJ1-5, with unresolved D. The CDR3 contains 13 residues. V was cut by 3 bases and J by 4 bases, with 7 bases left in between. Looked up from germline, CDR1 is MNHNS and CDR2 is SASEGT. Here the CDR3 reads CASSDFENQPQHF. The CDR3 DNA reads TGTGCCAGCAGTGATTTTGAGAATCAGCCCCAGCATTTT.

CDR3 bases: TGTGCCAGCAGTTCCCTGGGACGGTCAAAAGAGACCCAGTACTTC. Residues: CASSSLGRSKETQYF. The gene calls are TRBV28 and TRBJ2-5; D possibly matches TRBD1 or TRBD2 (5 bases each). The CDR3 contains 15 residues. The germline CDR1 and CDR2 sequences are MDHEN and SYDVKM. With 4 bases removed from V and 3 bases from J, the gap between germline ends came to 15 bases. Combining the CDR3 with reference TRBV28 and TRBJ2-5 gives the whole variable domain DVKVTQSSRYLVKRTGEKVFLECVQDMDHENMFWYRQDPGLGLRLIYFSYDVKMKEKGDIPEGYSVSREKKERFSLILESASTNQTSMYLCASSSLGRSKETQYFGPGTRLLVL.

The chain carries TRBV9 and TRBJ2-1, with 10 bases fitting TRBD2. In germline, CDR1 is SGDLS, CDR2 YYNGEE. This CDR3 has 16 residues. The J segment lost 3 bases and the V segment lost 0 bases, leaving 3 bases of the junction unmatched. The CDR3 is CASSVATSGDYNEQFF. Here the CDR3 DNA reads TGTGCCAGCAGCGTAGCTACTAGCGGGGACTACAATGAGCAGTTCTTC.

The chain couples TRBV28 to TRBJ1-5, with 8 bases lining up with TRBD1. Germline values: CDR1 MDHEN, CDR2 SYDVKM. The CDR3 spans 16 residues. Trimming cost V 4 bases and J 6 bases; bases outside gene matches: 11. CDR3 bases: TGTGCCAGCAGTTCAGACAGGGGAGGGGGCTTTCAGCCCCAGCATTTT. Protein: CASSSDRGGGFQPQHF.

The genes are TRBV19 and TRBJ2-7; 9 bases map to TRBD2. The CDR3 totals 15 residues. With V trimmed by 3 bases and J by 7 bases, 10 bases remained unmatched. The V gene's germline CDR1 is LNHDA and CDR2 SQIVND (reference sequence). CDR3 nucleotide sequence: TGTGCCAGTAGTATTATCCTAGCGGGATGGGATGAGCAGTACTTC. As protein: CASSIILAGWDEQYF.

The rearrangement uses TRBV7-8 and TRBJ2-1, with D maybe TRBD2 (6 bases). The CDR3 spans 14 residues. Germline values: CDR1 SGHVS, CDR2 FQNEAQ. V was pared by 4 bases and J by 5 bases, with 12 bases between. The CDR3 spells CASSSTRKDNEQFF. The CDR3 DNA is TGTGCCAGCAGCTCGACTAGAAAGGACAATGAGCAGTTCTTC.

The chain recombines TRBV6-1 with TRBJ2-2; TRBD1 matches at 8 bases. CDR3 length: 15 amino acids. V shed 8 bases, J shed 4 bases, and the junction held 9 bases outside the gene matches. Per the germline V gene, CDR1 is MNHNS and CDR2 is SASEGT. CDR3 amino acids: CASAGQGPFTGELFF. The CDR3, as DNA: TGTGCCAGCGCCGGACAGGGACCTTTCACCGGGGAGCTGTTTTTT.